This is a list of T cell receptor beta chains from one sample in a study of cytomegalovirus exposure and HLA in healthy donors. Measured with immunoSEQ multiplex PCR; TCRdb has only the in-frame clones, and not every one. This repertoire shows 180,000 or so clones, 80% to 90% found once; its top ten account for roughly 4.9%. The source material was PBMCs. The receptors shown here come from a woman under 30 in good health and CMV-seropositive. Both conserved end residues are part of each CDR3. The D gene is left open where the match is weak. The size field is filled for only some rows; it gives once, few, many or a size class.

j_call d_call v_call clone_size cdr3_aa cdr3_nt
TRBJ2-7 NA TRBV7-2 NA CASSLASGQTITYEQYF TGTGCCAGCAGCTTAGCCTCAGGACAGACTATCACCTACGAGCAGTACTTC
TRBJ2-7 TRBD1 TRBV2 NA CASIGDRAYEQYF TGTGCCAGCATAGGGGACAGGGCGTACGAGCAGTACTTC
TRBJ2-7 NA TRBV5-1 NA CASRLDANSYEQYF TGCGCCAGCAGGTTGGACGCGAACTCCTACGAGCAGTACTTC
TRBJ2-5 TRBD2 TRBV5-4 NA CASSSGLAGGQQETQYF TGTGCCAGCAGCTCCGGACTAGCGGGGGGTCAGCAAGAGACCCAGTACTTC
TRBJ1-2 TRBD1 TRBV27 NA CASRQQGAGGYTF TGTGCCAGCAGACAACAGGGGGCGGGGGGCTACACCTTC
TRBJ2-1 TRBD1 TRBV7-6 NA CASSSRDSPNNEQFF TGTGCCAGCAGCTCCCGGGACAGCCCGAACAATGAGCAGTTCTTC
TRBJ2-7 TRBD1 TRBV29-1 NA CSVRDRGSYEQYF TGCAGCGTTCGGGACAGGGGTTCCTACGAGCAGTACTTC
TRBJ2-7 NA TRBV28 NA CASSRYEQYF TGTGCCAGCAGTCGCTACGAGCAGTACTTC
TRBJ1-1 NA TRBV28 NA CASSLSPWFGGSYTEAFF TGTGCCAGCAGTTTATCTCCCTGGTTTGGGGGCTCGTACACTGAAGCTTTCTTT
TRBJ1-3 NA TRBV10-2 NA CASTPPPRSRGNTIYF TGCGCCAGCACCCCTCCTCCGCGAAGTAGAGGAAACACCATATATTTT
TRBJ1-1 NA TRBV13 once CASTERGGFNTEAFF TGTGCCAGCACCGAGCGGGGGGGCTTTAACACTGAAGCTTTCTTT
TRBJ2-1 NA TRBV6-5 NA CASRGQGQGRFF TGTGCCAGCAGGGGGCAGGGGCAGGGTAGGTTCTTC
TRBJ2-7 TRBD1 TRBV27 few CASSLSRTGDSYEQYF TGTGCCAGCAGTTTATCACGGACAGGGGACTCCTACGAGCAGTACTTC
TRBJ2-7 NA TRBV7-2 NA CASSLVGRGYEQYF TGTGCCAGCAGCTTAGTTGGCAGGGGTTACGAGCAGTACTTC
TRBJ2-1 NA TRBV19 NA CASTRRSSYNEQFF TGCGCCAGTACCCGGCGGAGCTCCTACAATGAGCAGTTCTTC
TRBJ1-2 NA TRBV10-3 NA CAIREQGLGGYTF TGTGCCATCAGGGAACAGGGTCTCGGCGGCTACACCTTC
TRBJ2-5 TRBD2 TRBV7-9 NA CASSLTSGGSYQETQYF TGTGCCAGCAGCTTGACTAGCGGGGGGTCGTACCAAGAGACCCAGTACTTC
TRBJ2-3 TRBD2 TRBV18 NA CASSPPIASGTDTQYF TGTGCCAGCTCACCACCGATCGCTAGCGGGACAGATACGCAGTATTTT
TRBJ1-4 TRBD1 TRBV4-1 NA CASSQPGQGNEKLFF TGCGCCAGCAGCCAACCGGGACAGGGCAATGAAAAACTGTTTTTT
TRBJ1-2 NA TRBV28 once CASRPAGNYGYTF TGTGCCAGCCGCCCGGCGGGAAACTATGGCTACACCTTC
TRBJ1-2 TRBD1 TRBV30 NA CAWVSVTGQLYGYTF TGTGCCTGGGTTTCGGTTACGGGACAGCTTTATGGCTACACCTTC
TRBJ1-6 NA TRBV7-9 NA CSSSFGGEFSSSYNSPLHF TGTTCCAGCAGCTTCGGAGGTGAATTTAGCAGCTCCTATAATTCACCCCTCCACTTT